Below are 17 T cell receptor beta chains sequenced from a single sample in a study of early T cells in non-severe SARS-CoV-2 infection. One entry per CDR3 protein results from TCRdb running MiXCR on the 5' RACE reads. The sample records approximately 80,000 distinct CDR3 sequences, around 11% being singletons. The sample in question was whole blood, obtained at baseline. All receptors come from an adult who was a healthcare worker with PCR-confirmed SARS-CoV-2 infection or an uninfected control (not recorded which).

This clonotype was seen repeatedly, ten times or more. The chain has TRBV20-1 and TRBJ2-6; 8 nucleotides agree with TRBD1. V shed 4 bases, J shed 3 bases, and the junction held 8 bases outside the gene matches. The length of the CDR3 is 16 residues. Germline CDR1 is DFQATT and CDR2 is SNEGSKA (reference sequence). CDR3 sequence reads: CSANSDRAYGANVLTF. In DNA form, the CDR3 reads TGCAGTGCTAATTCGGACAGGGCTTATGGGGCCAACGTCCTGACTTTC.

This clonotype was recorded at least ten times. V and J are TRBV6-1 and TRBJ2-3; possible D gene TRBD2, 6 bases. This CDR3 comprises 15 residues. V was clipped by 8 bases and J by 3 bases, with 18 bases between them. The germline V gene has CDR1 MNHNS and CDR2 SASEGT. CDR3 region: CASGAGTGLTDTQYF. DNA for the CDR3: TGTGCCAGCGGGGCGGGGACGGGGCTGACAGATACGCAGTATTTT.

The chain is built from TRBV6-4 and TRBJ1-5; 7 nucleotides align to TRBD1. Trimming at V came to 5 bases and at J to 6 bases, leaving 4 bases not matched to a gene. Per the germline V gene, CDR1 is MRHNA and CDR2 is SNTAGT. The CDR3 is made up of 13 amino acids. The CDR3 DNA is TGTGCCAGCAGTAGGCAGGGGGGTCAGCCCCAGCATTTT. This sequence encodes CASSRQGGQPQHF.

J is TRBJ2-3 and V is TRBV5-1; D gene uncertain. V was pared by 4 bases and J by 3 bases, with 15 bases between. Per germline, CDR1 SGHRS and CDR2 YFSETQ. The CDR3 length is 15 residues. The CDR3: CASSGIEDSTDTQYF. The CDR3 coding sequence is TGCGCCAGCAGCGGTATAGAAGATTCTACAGATACGCAGTATTTT.

This chain joins TRBV20-1 and TRBJ1-2; TRBD1 aligns across 12 bases. With 5 bases clipped from V and 3 bases from J, the junction kept 4 bases outside the gene matches. The CDR3 covers 14 residues. Germline V gene data show CDR1 as DFQATT and CDR2 as SNEGSKA (reference sequence). This chain's CDR3 is CSAGDRGLDYGYTF. The CDR3 coding sequence is TGCAGTGCTGGGGACAGGGGGCTTGACTATGGCTACACCTTC.

This clonotype was detected ten times or more. The chain uses TRBV29-1 and TRBJ1-2; D remains unclear. In germline, CDR1 is SQVTM, CDR2 ANQGSEA. CDR3 length: 14 residues. V was shortened by 4 bases and J by 0 bases, with 12 bases between the two germline ends. The CDR3 region is CSVGPRRANYGYTF. The DNA of the CDR3 is TGCAGCGTTGGGCCCCGACGGGCTAACTATGGCTACACCTTC.

This clonotype has more than one count but fewer than ten. The chain combines TRBV9 with TRBJ2-6; D not certain. Germline assignment: CDR1 SGDLS and CDR2 YYNGEE. The CDR3 spans 17 residues. With 3 bases removed from V and 0 bases from J, the gap between germline ends came to 13 bases. CDR3 bases: TGTGCCAGCAGCGCCTTCAAAGGTGACTCTGGGGCCAACGTCCTGACTTTC. Protein: CASSAFKGDSGANVLTF.

CDR3 nucleotide sequence: TGTGCCAGCAGCTTGATTGGACAGACTGGGGCCAACGTCCTGACTTTC. It specifies CASSLIGQTGANVLTF. The chain has TRBV5-4 and TRBJ2-6, with D tentatively TRBD1 (6 bases). This CDR3 spans 16 amino acids. Germline V gene lookup returns CDR1 SGHNT and CDR2 YYREEE (reference sequence). V lost 1 base to trimming and J lost 2 bases, with 10 bases between them.

This clonotype was detected a few times. V is TRBV30 and J is TRBJ2-3; D is undetermined. CDR1 and CDR2 from the germline V gene are GTSNPN and SVGIG (reference sequence). V lost 0 bases, J lost 8 bases, and 15 bases lay in between. This CDR3 has 14 amino acids. The CDR3 DNA is TGTGCCTGGAGTGTTGGGAAGGTTGATGGTACGCAGTATTTT. Protein: CAWSVGKVDGTQYF.

The genes are TRBV7-8 and TRBJ2-5; 7 nucleotides align to TRBD1. V was pared by 4 bases and J by 3 bases, with 5 bases of the junction left unmatched. CDR1 and CDR2 (germline): SGHVS, FQNEAQ. This CDR3 region has 14 residues. The CDR3 DNA sequence: TGTGCCAGCAGCTCCGGACAGGTCAAAGAGACCCAGTACTTC. This gives the protein CASSSGQVKETQYF.

In this sample, this clonotype turned up a few times. The chain uses TRBV2 and TRBJ2-3; D call uncertain. Trimming took 5 bases from V and 5 from J, leaving 11 bases between them. This CDR3 spans 13 amino acids. Germline CDR1 and CDR2: SNHLY and FYNNEI. In nucleotides, the CDR3 is TGTGCCAGCAGTTCGGACCCGCTAGATACGCAGTATTTT. Translation gives CASSSDPLDTQYF.

This clonotype came up a few times. This chain connects TRBV29-1 to TRBJ2-5; a possible D gene is TRBD1 (5 bases). V shed 4 bases and J shed 3 bases, with 12 bases lying between them. Germline loops: CDR1 SQVTM, CDR2 ANQGSEA. The length of the CDR3 is 13 residues. For the CDR3, the DNA is TGCAGCGTTGCGCAGGGTCAGGAAGAGACCCAGTACTTC. Protein: CSVAQGQEETQYF.

The table lists this clonotype with many counts. The V gene is TRBV28, the J gene TRBJ2-1, with 9 bases matching TRBD2. V shed 2 bases, J shed 8 bases, and the junction held 7 bases outside the gene matches. The V gene's germline CDR1 is MDHEN and CDR2 SYDVKM. This CDR3 has 15 residues. The CDR3 DNA sequence: TGTGCCAGCAGTTTAGGCCTAGCGGGGTGGGATGAGCAGTTCTTC. This encodes CASSLGLAGWDEQFF.

This clonotype was seen a few times. V and J are TRBV12-3 or TRBV12-4 and TRBJ1-1; TRBD1 is a possible D gene (6 bases). This CDR3 has 13 residues. Trimming shortened V by 5 bases and J by 6 bases, and 13 bases separated the two germline ends. CDR3 nucleotide sequence: TGTGCCAGCAGTCCCGCCAGGGGACCTGAAGCTTTCTTT. It encodes CASSPARGPEAFF.

The sample holds a few counts of this clonotype. The chain carries TRBV7-3 and TRBJ2-3; 8 nucleotides align to TRBD2. The germline gives CDR1 SGHTA, CDR2 FQGTGA. This CDR3 has 17 residues. Trimming took 2 bases from V and 2 from J; bases not matched to a gene: 9. Written as DNA, the CDR3 is TGTGCCAGCAGCTTAGCTGTTAGCGGGGTAAACACAGATACGCAGTATTTT. Amino acid sequence: CASSLAVSGVNTDTQYF.

This clonotype was seen repeatedly, ten times or more. The chain has TRBV11-1 and TRBJ2-7; D uncertain. CDR1 and CDR2 from the germline V gene are SGHAT and FQDESV (reference sequence). The germline V and J ends were trimmed by 3 bases and 1 base, with 16 bases remaining between them. The CDR3 extends over 16 amino acids. The CDR3 bases are TGTGCCAGCAGCTTTCAGGACGGCCAAATTTCCTACGAGCAGTACTTC. This encodes CASSFQDGQISYEQYF.

The rearrangement links TRBV5-1 to TRBJ1-6; D call uncertain. Trimming stripped 2 bases from V and 13 bases from J, with 13 bases between. CDR3 length: 13 residues. Germline V lookup: CDR1 SGHRS, CDR2 YFSETQ. Here the CDR3 DNA reads TGCGCCAGCAGCTTAAAAACGGCTTCCCCCCTCCACTTT. It is translated as CASSLKTASPLHF.